These T cell receptor beta chains were read from a single sample in a study of blood T cells in healthy people across ages. MiXCR, run by TCRdb on the 5' RACE reads, gives a single entry per CDR3 protein. The top ten hold around 18% of the sample, which has fewer than 1 million distinct CDR3 sequences, roughly 44% seen once. Input material: blood. The receptor set was obtained from a man in his 60s in good health. Both conserved end residues are part of each CDR3. Fields, in order: J gene, V gene, D gene, clone size, CDR3 DNA, CDR3 protein. The D gene is left open where the match is weak. Clone size is given for some rows only: seen once, a few or many times, or a class if the clone is expanded.

>TRBJ1-2|TRBV11-2|TRBD1|.
TGTGCCAGCAGCTTAAGTTGGGGCCCCCTGAAACAGGGGCCCGGCTATGGCTACACCTTC
CASSLSWGPLKQGPGYGYTF
>TRBJ1-5|TRBV5-8|.|.
TGTGCCAGCACTCCGGCTGGGGGGGCTCGGCAGCCCCAGCATTTT
CASTPAGGARQPQHF
>TRBJ1-1|TRBV29-1|.|few
TGCAGCGCTAGAAAACCTAACACTGAAGCTTTCTTT
CSARKPNTEAFF
>TRBJ1-2|TRBV7-9|.|.
TGTGCCAGCAGTAGAGGGGGAGAGAACTATGGCTACACCTTC
CASSRGGENYGYTF
>TRBJ2-1|TRBV29-1|TRBD1|few
TGCAGCGCTCCGGGACAGGGGGCGCGCACCTACAATGAGCAGTTCTTC
CSAPGQGARTYNEQFF
>TRBJ2-5|TRBV9|.|many
TGTGCCAGCAGCGTAGCTTCCGGGTTAGAGACCCAGTACTTC
CASSVASGLETQYF
>TRBJ1-5|TRBV7-9|.|few
TGTGCCAGCAGCTTAGACTCCGTGGCCTCAAACAATCAGCCCCAGCATTTT
CASSLDSVASNNQPQHF
>TRBJ1-4|TRBV4-3|.|.
TGCGCCAGCAGCCGAGACCCCGTAGGGAAGGAAAAACTGTTTTTT
CASSRDPVGKEKLFF
>TRBJ2-5|TRBV5-1|TRBD1|.
TGCGCCAGCAACAGGGGTGGCCAAGAGACCCAGTACTTC
CASNRGGQETQYF
>TRBJ2-5|TRBV20-1|TRBD2|.
TGCAGTGCTAAAGATCGTGGACTAGCGGGGATCCAAGAGACCCAGTACTTC
CSAKDRGLAGIQETQYF
>TRBJ1-3|TRBV14|TRBD1|.
TGTGCCAGCAGCCGGAGGGGGCTCTCTGGAAACACCATATATTTT
CASSRRGLSGNTIYF
>TRBJ2-1|TRBV5-1|TRBD1|once
TGCGCCAGCAGCTTTGGGACAGGGGGTAATGAGCAGTTCTTC
CASSFGTGGNEQFF
>TRBJ2-7|TRBV10-3|TRBD2|few
TGTGCCATCAGTGGCCGGGGGGGGACCTCCTACGAGCAGTACTTC
CAISGRGGTSYEQYF
>TRBJ2-5|TRBV12-3/TRBV12-4|.|few
TGTGCCAGCAGTTTGATTCATCAAGAGACCCAGTACTTC
CASSLIHQETQYF
>TRBJ2-5|TRBV20-1|.|.
TGCAGTGCTAGAGATGGGGACGCCCAAGAGACCCAGTACTTC
CSARDGDAQETQYF
>TRBJ1-2|TRBV9|.|few
TGTGCCAGCAGCGGGACCCCGAGGACAGAGTATGGCTACACCTTC
CASSGTPRTEYGYTF
>TRBJ2-3|TRBV6-6|.|few
TGTGCCAGCAGTCGGGAGCGCACAGATACGCAGTATTTT
CASSRERTDTQYF
>TRBJ2-7|TRBV2|TRBD1|.
TGTGCCAGCAGTGAAGCGTTGGGGACAGGGGACTACGAGCAGTACTTC
CASSEALGTGDYEQYF
>TRBJ2-5|TRBV5-1|TRBD2|few
TGCGCCAGCAGCCACAGTAGCGGGGGGGATAACCAAGAGACCCAGTACTTC
CASSHSSGGDNQETQYF
>TRBJ1-5|TRBV7-2|TRBD1|.
TGTGCCAGCAGCTCAGACAGGGCATCTCAGCCCCAGCATTTT
CASSSDRASQPQHF
>TRBJ1-4|TRBV7-9|.|.
TGTGCCAGCAGCTTAGCACAGCCTAATGAAAAACTGTTTTTT
CASSLAQPNEKLFF
>TRBJ2-5|TRBV7-2|TRBD2|few
TGTGCCAGCAGCCGAGGGACTAGTCAAGAGACCCAGTACTTC
CASSRGTSQETQYF
>TRBJ2-7|TRBV12-3/TRBV12-4|.|.
TGTGCCAGCAGTTTAGTGCTGGGTTTGGACTACGAGCAGTACTTC
CASSLVLGLDYEQYF
>TRBJ2-7|TRBV7-4|.|many
TGTGCCAGCAGCTTAAGGGCCAGAGGGGATTTGGAGCAGTACTTC
CASSLRARGDLEQYF
>TRBJ1-2|TRBV6-2/TRBV6-3|TRBD1|.
TGTGCCAGCAGTTACTTGGATCCGACAGGGACCGATCCTAACTATGGCTACACCTTC
CASSYLDPTGTDPNYGYTF
>TRBJ1-4|TRBV21-1|.|.
TGTGCCAGCAGCAGGCCGGGGTTGGGACGACAGAGGGAAAAGTGGTTTGGTGAAAAACTGTTTTTT
CASSRPGLGRQREKWFGEKLFF
>TRBJ2-6|TRBV28|.|.
TGTGCCAGCAGCCTCCCAGGGACAACCAACGTCCTGACTTTC
CASSLPGTTNVLTF
>TRBJ1-5|TRBV29-1|TRBD1|.
TGCAGCGTTCGGACGGGGACAGGTAGCAATCAGCCCCAGCATTTT
CSVRTGTGSNQPQHF
>TRBJ2-5|TRBV20-1|.|.
TGCAGTGCCGGCGGGGACCGAGAGACCCAGTACTTC
CSAGGDRETQYF
>TRBJ2-4|TRBV14|.|few
TGTGCCAGCAGCCAAGATAGGACAGTCCTAGCCAAAAACATTCAGTACTTC
CASSQDRTVLAKNIQYF
>TRBJ2-3|TRBV28|TRBD2|.
TGTGCCAGCAGTTTAGGGTTTGCTAGCGGCCCTAGTACAGATACGCAGTATTTT
CASSLGFASGPSTDTQYF